These 31 T cell receptor beta chains were sequenced from one sample in a study of prognosis after radiotherapy for stage I lung cancer. Genomic DNA served as the source from which two-round multiplex PCR generated TCR beta CDR3 amplicons. TRBV and TRBJ genes each had their own specific primers in first-round PCR. TCRdb ran MiXCR on the multiplex PCR reads and lists one entry per CDR3 protein. The sample comprises over 11,000 distinct CDR3 sequences, 50% to 65% of which are singletons, and about 26% rests with the top ten. Sequences were derived from PBMCs, sampled before or after stereotactic body radiation therapy (not recorded which). The receptor source for this set is a donor aged 50 or older with non-small cell lung cancer.

This clonotype was found many times. This chain uses TRBV2 with TRBJ1-5; 8 bases fit TRBD1. J lost 9 bases, V lost 5 bases, and 6 bases had no gene match. The CDR3 spans 13 residues. Germline V gene lookup returns CDR1 SNHLY and CDR2 FYNNEI. CDR3 residues: CASSSDRGVPQHF. DNA for the CDR3: TGTGCCAGCAGTTCTGACAGGGGTGTGCCCCAGCATTTT.

The V call is TRBV6-2 or TRBV6-3, the J call TRBJ1-6, with D unresolved. V lost 4 bases and J 6 bases, leaving 7 bases between the germline ends. CDR1 and CDR2 from the germline V gene are MNHEY and SVGEGT. The CDR3 has 13 residues. CDR3 residues: CASSSIINSPLHF. CDR3 coding DNA: TGTGCCAGCAGTTCCATTATTAATTCACCCCTCCACTTT.

There are many counts of this clonotype. The chain is built from TRBV5-6 and TRBJ1-5; 9 bases match TRBD1. Per the germline V gene, CDR1 is SGHDT and CDR2 is YYEEEE. This CDR3 contains 16 residues. With V trimmed by 4 bases and J by 3 bases, 8 bases remained unmatched. CDR3 residues: CASSGTGRGNNQPQHF. The CDR3 DNA follows: TGTGCCAGCAGCGGGACAGGGCGAGGTAACAATCAGCCCCAGCATTTT.

The rearrangement joins TRBV19 to TRBJ2-1, with 11 bases matching TRBD2. From germline, CDR1 is LNHDA and CDR2 SQIVND (reference sequence). Trimming removed 7 bases from V and 5 bases from J; junction bases left unmatched: 7. The CDR3 sequence is 15 residues long. The CDR3 is CASTVSGRGNNEQFF. The CDR3, as DNA: TGTGCCAGTACCGTTAGCGGGAGGGGCAACAATGAGCAGTTCTTC.

Relative to its sample, this clonotype is medium-sized (0.01 to 0.1%). V is TRBV6-1 and J is TRBJ1-4; 7 positions match TRBD1. Germline CDR1 and CDR2: MNHNS and SASEGT. The CDR3 consists of 15 residues. V trimming: 0 bases; J trimming: 8 bases; junction bases outside the gene matches: 6. CDR3 in DNA: TGTGCCAGCAGTGAAGCCGTAGGGGGCGGGGAAAAACTGTTTTTT. This gives the protein CASSEAVGGGEKLFF.

The sample holds one count of this clonotype. A far larger clone lies a single base away; this is likely a read error. The genes are TRBV6-1 and TRBJ1-5; D call uncertain. CDR1 and CDR2 (germline): MNHNS, SASEGT. Deletions cut 5 bases from V and 7 bases from J, with 12 bases between. CDR3 length: 13 residues. The CDR3 DNA sequence: TGTGCCAGCAGTTTAGGGTCACTACAGCCCCAGCATTTT. Its protein is CASSLGSLQPQHF.

On this clonotype: One junction end does not reproduce the germline sequence, and a read error may be involved. The rearrangement uses TRBV12-3 or TRBV12-4 and TRBJ1-3; unclear D gene. This CDR3 region has 12 residues. The CDR3, as DNA: TGTGCCAGCGACCTCTCTGGAAAGACCATATATTTT. As protein: CASDLSGKTIYF.

This clonotype was observed at least ten times. The chain combines TRBV2 with TRBJ2-7; D gene ambiguous. V shed 6 bases and J shed 2 bases, with 17 bases lying between them. Per the germline V gene, CDR1 is SNHLY and CDR2 is FYNNEI. This CDR3 has 15 amino acids. The CDR3, as DNA: TGTGCCAGCAGGGCTACTGAGTCTCCCCCCTACGAGCAGTACTTC. Translated: CASRATESPPYEQYF.

This clonotype occurred many times. The rearrangement links TRBV12-3 or TRBV12-4 to TRBJ1-5; D ambiguous. The CDR3 consists of 12 residues. Between the trimmed V and J ends, which lost 2 bases and 6 bases, there was a span of 5 bases. For the CDR3, the DNA is TGTGCCAGCAGTTTAAAAGGTCAGCCCCAGCATTTT. Amino acids: CASSLKGQPQHF.

The chain is built from TRBV10-3 and TRBJ1-3, with 8 bases aligning to TRBD1. With V trimmed by 6 bases and J by 3 bases, 7 bases remained unmatched. Germline V gene lookup returns CDR1 ENHRY and CDR2 SYGVKD. The CDR3 totals 15 residues. This CDR3 is CAISPDRGFGNTIYF. For the CDR3, the DNA is TGTGCCATCAGCCCTGACAGGGGATTTGGAAACACCATATATTTT.

This clonotype occurred a few times. A much larger clonotype is one base distant, so this may be a read error. The conserved closing phenylalanine or tryptophan is absent in this CDR3, likely reflecting a read error. The CDR3 is CASSLASGSHNEQFS. The CDR3 DNA is TGTGCCAGCAGCTTAGCTAGCGGGAGCCACAATGAGCAGTTCTCC. This rearrangement joins TRBV11-3 to TRBJ2-1; 10 bases agree with TRBD2. The V gene end was trimmed by 1 base and the J gene end by 5 bases; junction bases not matched to a gene: 2. CDR3 length equals 15 residues. Looked up from germline, CDR1 is SGHNT and CDR2 is YENEEA.

This clonotype was detected many times. The chain combines TRBV7-8 with TRBJ2-5, with 9 nucleotides matching TRBD1. The germline V gene has CDR1 SGHVS and CDR2 FQNEAQ. V dropped 5 bases and J dropped 2; count of bases not matched to a gene: 9. There are 16 residues in the CDR3. The CDR3 DNA is TGTGCCAGCAGCCCACTGGGACAGGGCGGTCAAGAGACCCAGTACTTC. Translated, it gives CASSPLGQGGQETQYF.

The chain joins TRBV30 to TRBJ2-7, with 9 nucleotides matching TRBD1. CDR1 GTSNPN and CDR2 SVGIG come from the germline V gene (reference sequence). After removal of 3 bases from V and 2 bases from J, the junction contained 5 bases not matched to a gene. The CDR3 loop spans 14 amino acids. CDR3 sequence reads: CAWSGWTGAYEQYF. In DNA form, the CDR3 reads TGTGCCTGGAGCGGATGGACAGGGGCCTACGAGCAGTACTTC.

Turning to this clonotype: This may be a read error, as it is one base from a much larger clone. This chain links TRBV4-3 with TRBJ2-5, with 8 bases aligning to TRBD1. Germline CDR1 is LGHNA and CDR2 is YSLEER. The CDR3 covers 15 residues. CDR3 in DNA: TGCGCCAGCATCCAAGATCAGGGGGCGCGGGAGACCCAGTACTTC. Translating gives CASIQDQGARETQYF.

This clonotype was seen repeatedly, ten times or more. This chain links TRBV25-1 with TRBJ2-1; D is possibly TRBD2 (5 bases). The CDR3 sequence is 16 residues long. Germline V CDR1 and CDR2: MGHDK, SYGVNS. Deletions cut 5 bases from V and 3 bases from J, with 17 bases between. In nucleotides, the CDR3 is TGTGCCAGCAGTCCAACCCCCGGGAACTACTACAATGAGCAGTTCTTC. It encodes CASSPTPGNYYNEQFF.

The chain uses TRBV11-2 and TRBJ2-3; D gene unclear. CDR3 size: 14 residues. Germline assignment: CDR1 SGHAT and CDR2 FQNNGV. V lost 3 bases and J lost 2, with 9 bases in between. CDR3 DNA sequence: TGTGCCAGCAGCTTGGTGGTAGACACAGATACGCAGTATTTT. The encoded protein is CASSLVVDTDTQYF.

This clonotype was seen only once. Compared with germline, one end of the junction differs, possibly owing to a read error. The chain couples TRBV5-1 to TRBJ1-6, with D possibly being TRBD1 (5 bases). The CDR3 sequence is 12 residues long. The germline V gene encodes CDR1 SGHRS and CDR2 YFSETQ. The CDR3 here is CASSGANTPLHF. The CDR3 DNA follows: TGTGCCAGCAGCGGGGCCAATACACCCCTCCACTTT.

This clonotype is medium-sized (0.01 to 0.1%) by share. This chain links TRBV6-2 or TRBV6-3 with TRBJ2-1; 7 nucleotides align to TRBD1. The ends lost 5 bases at V and 6 bases at J; junction bases unmatched: 7. CDR1 is MNHEY and CDR2 is SVGEGT in the germline V gene. The CDR3 runs 14 residues. CDR3 nucleotides: TGTGCCAGCAGTGTCGAGGGGGCGGTCAATGAGCAGTTCTTC. Residues: CASSVEGAVNEQFF.

V and J are TRBV4-2 and TRBJ1-1; tentative D call: TRBD1 (5 bases). Germline V gives CDR1 LGHNA, CDR2 YNFKEQ. The CDR3 consists of 15 residues. V lost 0 bases, J lost 5 bases, and 13 bases lay in between. CDR3 sequence reads: CASSQEGSGRTEAFF. The CDR3 DNA reads as TGTGCCAGCAGCCAAGAAGGTTCGGGGCGAACTGAAGCTTTCTTT.

This clonotype was counted once. The rearrangement joins TRBV6-1 to TRBJ1-3; D gene unclear. Trimming took off 7 bases at V and 3 bases at J, with 13 bases between the two ends. Looked up from germline, CDR1 is MNHNS and CDR2 is SASEGT. The CDR3 extends over 14 amino acids. DNA for the CDR3: TGTGCCAGCACCCCCGGAAGAGGTGGAAACACCATATATTTT. Residues: CASTPGRGGNTIYF.

The chain is built from TRBV19 and TRBJ2-7; 10 bases fit TRBD1. J gave up 6 bases and V 3 bases, and 5 bases lay outside the gene matches. The CDR3 spans 14 residues. Germline CDR1 is LNHDA and CDR2 is SQIVND (reference sequence). In DNA form, the CDR3 reads TGTGCCAGTAGTATTGGACAGGGGGTACTCGAGCAGTACTTC. It specifies CASSIGQGVLEQYF. Drawing the rest from reference TRBV19 and TRBJ2-7, the complete variable domain is DGGITQSPKYLFRKEGQNVTLSCEQNLNHDAMYWYRQDPGQGLRLIYYSQIVNDFQKGDIAEGYSVSREKKESFPLTVTSAQKNPTAFYLCASSIGQGVLEQYFGPGTRLTVT.

There are many counts of this clonotype. This rearrangement joins TRBV14 to TRBJ2-1, with 8 bases identical to TRBD2. V lost 4 bases and J lost 5; bases outside the gene matches: 7. The CDR3 consists of 15 residues. Germline V gene data show CDR1 as SGHDN and CDR2 as FVKESK. Here the CDR3 DNA reads TGTGCCAGCAGCCCGGGGGGGGTCGGGAACAATGAGCAGTTCTTC. Translating gives CASSPGGVGNNEQFF.

In the case of this clonotype: This likely stems from a read error, as it lies one base from a far larger clone. This chain joins TRBV11-2 and TRBJ2-1; 10 nucleotides match TRBD1. The CDR3 totals 15 residues. V gave up 3 bases and J gave up 10 bases; unmatched junction bases: 9. CDR1 and CDR2 (germline): SGHAT, FQNNGV. The CDR3 nucleotides are TGTGCCAGCAGCTTTAGGGACAGGGGAATTGACGAGCAGTTCTTC. It is translated as CASSFRDRGIDEQFF.

The V gene is TRBV5-1, the J gene TRBJ2-2; 9 bases fit TRBD2. Trimming at V came to 0 bases and at J to 4 bases, leaving 4 bases not matched to a gene. The CDR3 is made up of 16 amino acids. Germline CDR1 and CDR2: SGHRS and YFSETQ. DNA of the CDR3: TGCGCCAGCAGCTTGGCTAGCGGGATTGGCACCGGGGAGCTGTTTTTT. It specifies CASSLASGIGTGELFF.

V is TRBV5-1 and J is TRBJ2-3; D unclear. CDR1 and CDR2 (germline): SGHRS, YFSETQ. With 2 bases removed from V and 7 bases from J, the gap between germline ends came to 8 bases. The CDR3 sequence is 12 residues long. CDR3: CASSLSEYTQYF. CDR3 nucleotide sequence: TGCGCCAGCAGCTTATCGGAATATACGCAGTATTTT.

This clonotype has at least ten counts. J is TRBJ1-3 and V is TRBV7-9, with TRBD1 matching 8 bases. V gave up 7 bases and J gave up 0 bases; unmatched junction bases: 5. Germline V gene data show CDR1 as SEHNR and CDR2 as FQNEAQ (reference sequence). The CDR3 covers 15 residues. The CDR3 coding sequence is TGTGCCAGCAATGGACAGGGCCTCTCTGGAAACACCATATATTTT. This gives the protein CASNGQGLSGNTIYF.

The chain links TRBV20-1 to TRBJ2-1, with D maybe TRBD2 (6 bases). Trimming left V 1 base short and J 12 bases short, with 19 bases between. The germline gives CDR1 DFQATT, CDR2 SNEGSKA (reference sequence). The CDR3 runs to 14 residues. This CDR3 is CSARGVLEGLRQFF. CDR3 DNA: TGCAGTGCTAGAGGGGTGCTGGAGGGCCTCCGGCAGTTCTTC.

By share, this clonotype counts as medium-sized. The chain couples TRBV24-1 to TRBJ1-2; no firm D call. The ends were cut back, 4 bases at V and 5 bases at J, with 10 bases in the middle. This CDR3 contains 13 residues. The germline gives CDR1 KGHDR, CDR2 SFDVKD. The CDR3 DNA follows: TGTGCCACCAGTGAGAAGGGAATTTATGGCTACACCTTC. Translated: CATSEKGIYGYTF.

The V gene is TRBV3-1, the J gene TRBJ2-5; a weak D match, TRBD2 (5 bases). The V gene lost 3 bases and the J gene lost 4 bases, with 15 bases spanning the gap. Germline V lookup: CDR1 LGHDT, CDR2 YNNKEL (reference sequence). CDR3 size: 15 residues. CDR3 coding DNA: TGTGCCAGCAGCCAGCGGTCGGGGTCAGGAGAGACCCAGTACTTC. The encoded protein is CASSQRSGSGETQYF.

The V gene is TRBV27, the J gene TRBJ2-1; 7 nucleotides line up with TRBD2. Germline CDR1 MNHEY, CDR2 SMNVEV (reference sequence). V lost 8 bases and J lost 8; bases outside the gene matches: 15. The length of the CDR3 is 15 residues. The CDR3 nucleotides read TGTGCCAGCTCCTTGGGCGGGAGAAAATTAGATGAGCAGTTCTTC. Protein sequence: CASSLGGRKLDEQFF.

This sequence joins TRBV28 and TRBJ2-7; D call uncertain. CDR1 is MDHEN and CDR2 is SYDVKM in the germline V gene. This CDR3 spans 11 amino acids. Trimming pared 5 bases from V and 2 bases from J, leaving 4 bases between. CDR3 nucleotide sequence: TGTGCCAGCAGTAGAACCTACGAGCAGTACTTC. It yields the protein CASSRTYEQYF. Drawing the rest from reference TRBV28 and TRBJ2-7, the complete variable domain is DVKVTQSSRYLVKRTGEKVFLECVQDMDHENMFWYRQDPGLGLRLIYFSYDVKMKEKGDIPEGYSVSREKKERFSLILESASTNQTSMYLCASSRTYEQYFGPGTRLTVT.